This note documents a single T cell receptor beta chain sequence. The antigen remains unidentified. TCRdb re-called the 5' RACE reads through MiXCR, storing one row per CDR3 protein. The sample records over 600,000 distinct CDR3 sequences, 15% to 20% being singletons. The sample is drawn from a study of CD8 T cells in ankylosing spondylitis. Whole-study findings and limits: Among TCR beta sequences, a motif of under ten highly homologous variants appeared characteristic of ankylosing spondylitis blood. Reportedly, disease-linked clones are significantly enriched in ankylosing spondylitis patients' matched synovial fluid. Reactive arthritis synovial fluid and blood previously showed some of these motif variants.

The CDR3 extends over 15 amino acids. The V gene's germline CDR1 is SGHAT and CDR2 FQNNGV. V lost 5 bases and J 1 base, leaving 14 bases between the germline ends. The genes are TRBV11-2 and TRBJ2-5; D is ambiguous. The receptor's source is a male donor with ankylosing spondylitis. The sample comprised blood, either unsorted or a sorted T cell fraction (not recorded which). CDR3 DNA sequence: TGTGCCAGCAGCGAATCCCCGATGGGCCAAGAGACCCAGTACTTC. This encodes CASSESPMGQETQYF.